These 30 T cell receptor beta chains were all obtained from the same sample, sequenced in a study of tissue T cells after allogeneic stem cell transplantation. Regarding time point: mouse harvest day 14 after allogeneic transplant. Tail vein injection delivered 10^7 T-cell-depleted bone marrow cells and 10^6 splenic CD5+ T cells. Clones were sequenced by immunoSEQ multiplex PCR, and TCRdb holds only the in-frame ones, with some missing. The sample holds some 5,000 clones; about two fifths are singletons and the top ten take about 22%. The sequencing input was gut tissue. The source of these receptors is a female BALB/c mouse given C57BL/6 T cells with graft-versus-host disease after an allogeneic hematopoietic cell transplant.

Of note for this clone: Gene names refer to mouse genes. The CDR3 DNA, read in part, is TGTGCCAGCTCTCCCGGACTGGGGGGGGTCTATGAACAGTAC. Translated: CASSPGLGGVYEQY. The full CDR3 sequence reads CASSPGLGGVYEQYF. The chain carries TRBV12-1 and TRBJ2-7; 12 bases line up with TRBD2. Read coverage stops 1 residue before the CDR3 terminus; the germline J gene supplies the remainder. Germline CDR1 is SGHSN and CDR2 is HYEKVE. The CDR3 totals 15 residues. V lost 2 bases to trimming and J lost 3 bases; unmatched junction nucleotides: 4.

This clone was observed a handful of times. Gene names are mouse gene names. The CDR3 extends 1 residue past the end of the read, so its final part is completed from the germline J gene. The chain employs TRBV3 and TRBJ2-7; D gene ambiguous. Germline V gives CDR1 SNHLY, CDR2 FYNGKV (reference sequence). Trimming cost V 1 base and J 3 bases, with 7 bases left between them. This CDR3 has 13 amino acids. The CDR3 sequence is CASSLDSLYEQYF. The CDR3 bases that were read are TGTGCCAGCAGCTTAGACAGCCTCTATGAACAGTAC.

A note on this clone: Genes here carry mouse names. The CDR3 DNA, read in part, is TGCTCCAGCAGTCAATGGGCGGGCTCCGACTACACC. Translation: CSSSQWAGSDYT. The CDR3 reads in full as CSSSQWAGSDYTF. V and J are TRBV23 and TRBJ1-2. The read is 1 residue too short to cover the CDR3 end, so that end is filled in from the germline J gene. The germline gives CDR1 KGHTA, CDR2 FQNQQP. CDR3 size: 13 residues.

This clone was picked up a small number of times. Mouse names are used for the genes. The DNA ends 1 residue before the CDR3 does, and the rest of the CDR3 is filled in from the germline J gene. The V gene is TRBV15, the J gene TRBJ2-1; 7 nucleotides line up with TRBD2. The CDR3 is made up of 13 amino acids. Germline V gene lookup returns CDR1 SGHND and CDR2 FRSKSL. The V gene end was trimmed by 5 bases and the J gene end by 7 bases; junction bases not matched to a gene: 5. The covered CDR3 bases are TGTGCCAGCAGTCCCCGGACTGGAGCTGAGCAGTTC. Translated: CASSPRTGAEQF. Given in full, the CDR3 is CASSPRTGAEQFF.

This clone has more than one count but fewer than ten. Gene names follow the mouse nomenclature. Sequencing ends 1 residue short of the CDR3 end; the germline J gene provides the rest. This rearrangement joins TRBV26 to TRBJ1-1; D remains unclear. V was pared by 4 bases and J by 0 bases, with 3 bases between. CDR1 and CDR2 from the germline V gene are KGHPV and FQNQEV (reference sequence). This CDR3 has 12 amino acids. The CDR3 spells CASSRQNTEVFF. The covered CDR3 bases are TGTGCCAGCAGTCGACAGAACACAGAAGTCTTC.

As to this clone: The genes and germline here are from mouse. From the germline J gene comes the end of the CDR3, since the read stops 1 residue before it. V usage is TRBV26 and J usage is TRBJ2-5; D is ambiguous. This CDR3 is 14 amino acids long. Germline V gene lookup returns CDR1 KGHPV and CDR2 FQNQEV (reference sequence). Trimming pared 4 bases from V and 0 bases from J, leaving 8 bases between. The DNA read from the CDR3 is TGTGCCAGCAGTCCTACTTTTAACCAAGACACCCAGTAC. Translation: CASSPTFNQDTQY. The full CDR3 protein reads CASSPTFNQDTQYF.

In this sample, this clone is medium-sized. The genes are named according to mouse. The DNA ends 1 residue before the CDR3 does, and the rest of the CDR3 is filled in from the germline J gene. The rearrangement uses TRBV16 and TRBJ2-2; D gene uncertain. This CDR3 is built from 14 residues. Germline V gene lookup returns CDR1 SGHSA and CDR2 FRNQAP. Trimming stripped 0 bases from V and 0 bases from J, with 2 bases between. The CDR3 bases that were read are TGTGCAAGCAGCTTAGAGGCAAACACCGGGCAGCTCTAC. Translation gives CASSLEANTGQLY. The whole CDR3 protein is CASSLEANTGQLYF.

In regard to this clone: Mouse germline and gene names are used. The sequence runs out 1 residue before the end of the CDR3; the remainder is reconstructed from the germline J gene. V and J are TRBV5 and TRBJ2-4, with TRBD2 matching 9 bases. V lost 0 bases, J lost 7 bases, and 11 bases stayed unmatched. The germline V gene has CDR1 LGHNA and CDR2 YNLKQL (reference sequence). There are 17 residues in the CDR3. CDR3: CASSQDSIWGGADTLYF. The sequenced CDR3 bases are TGTGCCAGCAGCCAAGACTCCATCTGGGGGGGAGCGGACACCTTGTAC.

Turning to this clone: Gene and germline names: mouse. The read ends 1 residue before the CDR3 terminus; that terminus is restored from the germline J gene. At the DNA level, this CDR3 is encoded by other sequences in the same sample as well. The chain carries TRBV1 and TRBJ1-1; tentative D call: TRBD1 (6 bases). V lost 3 bases and J lost 1, with 9 bases in between. The germline V gene has CDR1 NSQYPW and CDR2 LRSPGD (reference sequence). The CDR3 is 14 amino acids. CDR3 loop: CTCSARDKNTEVFF. The sequenced part of the CDR3 DNA is TGCACCTGCAGTGCTCGGGACAAAAACACAGAAGTCTTC.

By proportion, this clone is medium-sized. Mouse gene names and germline throughout. The CDR3 goes on 1 residue after the read ends, and that part is filled in from the germline J gene. The chain is built from TRBV14 and TRBJ2-1, with 10 bases matching TRBD2. Germline assignment: CDR1 SGHDT and CDR2 FRDEAV. V trimming: 5 bases; J trimming: 3 bases; junction bases outside the gene matches: 5. CDR3 length: 15 amino acids. CDR3 in amino acids: CASSLWGGVYAEQFF. CDR3 DNA (partial): TGTGCCAGCAGCCTCTGGGGGGGCGTCTATGCTGAGCAGTTC.

To note about this clone: Germline and genes here are mouse. Read data end 1 residue before the CDR3 end; the end is taken from the germline J gene. The chain links TRBV12-2 to TRBJ2-7; 9 bases are a match to TRBD2. The CDR3 contains 13 residues. Per germline, CDR1 SGHLS and CDR2 HYDKME. Trimming cost V 2 bases and J 4 bases; bases outside gene matches: 2. The covered CDR3 bases are TGTGCCAGCTCTCGACTGGGGGCGTATGAACAGTAC. Amino acids: CASSRLGAYEQY. The entire CDR3 is CASSRLGAYEQYF.

This clone rates as medium-sized. Gene names refer to mouse genes. Sequencing ends 1 residue short of the CDR3 end; the germline J gene provides the rest. The chain recombines TRBV26 with TRBJ2-7, with TRBD2 identical over 10 bases. The CDR3 contains 14 residues. V was clipped by 6 bases and J by 4 bases; unmatched bases: 6. Per germline, CDR1 KGHPV and CDR2 FQNQEV (reference sequence). The CDR3: CASSPPGLGYEQYF. The sequenced part of the CDR3 DNA is TGTGCCAGCAGCCCACCGGGACTGGGGTATGAACAGTAC. Looking up the rest from reference TRBV26 and TRBJ2-7 gives the full variable domain: NSKVIQTPRYLVKGQGQKAKMRCIPEKGHPVVFWYQQNKNNEFKFLINFQNQEVLQQIDMTEKRFSAECPSNSPCSLEIQSSEAGDSALYLCASSPPGLGYEQYFGPGTRLTVL.

The sample holds a few counts of this clone. These gene names are mouse names. The DNA read from the CDR3 is TGTGCCAGCAGCTTATTGGGGGAAAACACCGGGCAGCTCTAC. Residues: CASSLLGENTGQLY. In full, the CDR3 reads CASSLLGENTGQLYF. The J gene is TRBJ2-2, the V gene TRBV3; D is possibly TRBD2 (6 bases). The DNA ends 1 residue before the CDR3 does, and the rest of the CDR3 is filled in from the germline J gene. CDR3 size: 15 residues. V was clipped by 2 bases and J by 1 base, with 8 bases between them. Germline values: CDR1 SNHLY, CDR2 FYNGKV (reference sequence).

Regarding this clone: Germline and genes: mouse. The sequenced fragment ends 1 residue before the CDR3 boundary, so the rest is inferred from the germline J gene. The chain links TRBV13-1 to TRBJ2-7, with D tentatively TRBD2 (6 bases). Germline V gene lookup returns CDR1 NSHNY and CDR2 SYGAGN. The V end was cut by 1 base, the J end by 4 bases, with 9 bases between. The CDR3 totals 13 residues. CDR3: CASSDNWVYEQYF. The DNA read from the CDR3 is TGTGCCAGCAGTGATAACTGGGTATATGAACAGTAC.

Note on this clone: Genes and germline come from the mouse. The CDR3 end lies 1 residue beyond the end of the read and is filled in from the germline J gene. The V call is TRBV4, the J call TRBJ1-5; D call uncertain. Trimming took 4 bases from V and 6 from J, leaving 13 bases between them. The CDR3 runs to 14 residues. Germline V gene lookup returns CDR1 LGHDT and CDR2 YNNKQL (reference sequence). The chain's CDR3 is CASSFREGSQAPLF. CDR3 DNA (partial): TGTGCCAGCAGCTTCAGAGAGGGCAGCCAGGCTCCGCTT.

As to this clone: Mouse germline and gene names are used. The sequence runs out 1 residue before the end of the CDR3; the remainder is reconstructed from the germline J gene. The chain carries TRBV16 and TRBJ2-2; D not certain. Trimming shortened V by 3 bases and J by 1 base, and 6 bases separated the two germline ends. The germline CDR1 and CDR2 sequences are SGHSA and FRNQAP. The CDR3 has 14 residues. The CDR3 bases that were read are TGTGCAAGCAGCTTCGGTCAAAACACCGGGCAGCTCTAC. It specifies CASSFGQNTGQLY. From start to end, the CDR3 is CASSFGQNTGQLYF.

By proportion, this clone is medium-sized. Gene names follow the mouse nomenclature. The CDR3 extends 1 residue past the end of the read, so its final part is completed from the germline J gene. V and J are TRBV2 and TRBJ1-4; D is undetermined. Germline values: CDR1 LGHNA, CDR2 YSYQKL. The CDR3 contains 15 residues. V was pared by 0 bases and J by 4 bases, with 9 bases between. The CDR3 protein is CASSQERQINERLFF. CDR3 DNA, as far as it was read: TGTGCCAGCAGCCAAGAGAGACAAATCAACGAAAGATTATTT. Full variable domain (rest looked up from reference TRBV2 and TRBJ1-4): DPKIIQKPKYLVAVTGSEKILICEQYLGHNAMYWYRQSAKKPLEFMFSYSYQKLMDNQTASSRFQPQSSKKNHLDLQITALKPDDSATYFCASSQERQINERLFFGHGTKLSVL.

Regarding this clone: Germline and genes: mouse. With the read ending 1 residue before the CDR3 end, the germline J gene is used to fill in that end. The chain combines TRBV29 with TRBJ2-7; 10 bases line up with TRBD2. CDR1 MSHET and CDR2 SYDVDS come from the germline V gene. The CDR3 runs 15 residues. V dropped 0 bases and J dropped 3; count of bases not matched to a gene: 2. CDR3 protein: CASSLSTGGGYEQYF. The sequenced part of the CDR3 DNA is TGTGCTAGCAGTTTATCCACTGGGGGGGGCTATGAACAGTAC.

For this clone: Mouse gene names apply. The CDR3 extends 1 residue past the end of the read, so its final part is completed from the germline J gene. The genes are TRBV5 and TRBJ2-3; 10 bases line up with TRBD2. CDR3 size: 15 residues. CDR1 LGHNA and CDR2 YNLKQL come from the germline V gene (reference sequence). Trimming at V came to 6 bases and at J to 0 bases, leaving 3 bases not matched to a gene. The CDR3 bases that were read are TGTGCCAGCAGGGACTGGGGGTCTAGTGCAGAAACGCTGTAT. This codes for CASRDWGSSAETLY. The CDR3, in full, reads CASRDWGSSAETLYF.

This clone was counted only a few times. Genes and germline come from the mouse. The observed sequence ends 1 residue before the CDR3 terminus, with the missing tail filled in from the germline J gene. The genes are TRBV26 and TRBJ2-4; 11 bases map to TRBD2. Germline V lookup: CDR1 KGHPV, CDR2 FQNQEV (reference sequence). The CDR3 has 16 amino acids. With 3 bases clipped from V and 8 bases from J, the junction kept 10 bases outside the gene matches. The CDR3 region is CASSLPGLGEGRTLYF. The covered CDR3 bases are TGTGCCAGCAGTCTCCCGGGACTGGGGGAAGGTCGCACCTTGTAC.

Within the sample, this clone is medium-sized (0.01 to 0.1%). Germline and genes: mouse. CDR3 amino acids: CASSHRGHERLFF. CDR3 bases read: TGTGCCAGCAGTCACAGGGGGCACGAAAGATTATTT. The rearrangement links TRBV26 to TRBJ1-4; 9 nucleotides align to TRBD1. The read is 1 residue too short to cover the CDR3 end, so that end is filled in from the germline J gene. Germline loops: CDR1 KGHPV, CDR2 FQNQEV (reference sequence). CDR3 length: 13 amino acids. V dropped 4 bases and J dropped 6; count of bases not matched to a gene: 0.

As to this clone: Germline and genes: mouse. The read terminates 1 residue ahead of where the CDR3 ends, so the germline J gene completes it. The chain combines TRBV26 with TRBJ2-7; D ambiguous. CDR1 and CDR2 from the germline V gene are KGHPV and FQNQEV (reference sequence). The V and J ends lost 3 bases and 3 bases respectively, with 6 bases between them. The CDR3 sequence is 12 residues long. CDR3 sequence reads: CASSLEIYEQYF. CDR3 DNA (partial): TGTGCCAGCAGTCTAGAGATCTATGAACAGTAC.

Details on this clone: The genes and germline here are from mouse. The missing CDR3 end, 1 residue past where the read stops, is filled in from the germline J gene. The V and J genes are TRBV26 and TRBJ2-4, with D perhaps TRBD1 or TRBD2 (5 bases each). The CDR3 consists of 14 residues. The V gene lost 4 bases and the J gene lost 3 bases, with 11 bases spanning the gap. Germline CDR1 and CDR2: KGHPV and FQNQEV (reference sequence). The CDR3 is CASSPGRRQNTLYF. The part of the CDR3 DNA that was read is TGTGCCAGCAGTCCGGGGCGCAGACAAAACACCTTGTAC.

About this clone: Gene names follow the mouse nomenclature. The read terminates 1 residue before the CDR3 end, so the remaining end is supplied by the germline J gene. The chain joins TRBV26 to TRBJ1-3; 7 bases agree with TRBD1. Germline CDR1 reads KGHPV; CDR2 reads FQNQEV (reference sequence). This CDR3 is 14 amino acids long. With V trimmed by 3 bases and J by 2 bases, 1 base remained unmatched. CDR3 loop: CASSLQGAGNTLYF. The part of the CDR3 DNA that was read is TGTGCCAGCAGTCTTCAGGGGGCTGGAAATACGCTCTAT. Variable domain in full (rest from reference TRBV26 and TRBJ1-3): NSKVIQTPRYLVKGQGQKAKMRCIPEKGHPVVFWYQQNKNNEFKFLINFQNQEVLQQIDMTEKRFSAECPSNSPCSLEIQSSEAGDSALYLCASSLQGAGNTLYFGEGSRLIVV.

A note on this clone: Gene names follow the mouse nomenclature. The read terminates 1 residue ahead of where the CDR3 ends, so the germline J gene completes it. The chain carries TRBV14 and TRBJ2-2; TRBD2 agrees at 8 bases. V shed 0 bases, J shed 5 bases, and the junction held 0 bases outside the gene matches. The germline V gene has CDR1 SGHDT and CDR2 FRDEAV. The CDR3 spans 14 residues. CDR3 DNA, as far as it was read: TGTGCCAGCAGTTTCTCTGGGGGGACCGGGCAGCTCTAC. This translates into CASSFSGGTGQLY. The full CDR3 protein is CASSFSGGTGQLYF.

This clone occurred a few times. Each gene name is a mouse one. The chain's CDR3 is CASSLPGTGNTLYF. The CDR3 bases that were read are TGTGCCAGCAGTCTGCCAGGGACTGGAAATACGCTCTAT. This sequence joins TRBV26 and TRBJ1-3; weak D call: TRBD1 (5 bases). The read gets to within 1 residue of the CDR3 end, and the germline J gene fills in the rest. The ends were cut back, 2 bases at V and 2 bases at J, with 7 bases in the middle. There are 14 residues in the CDR3. Germline V gene lookup returns CDR1 KGHPV and CDR2 FQNQEV (reference sequence).

This clone rates as medium-sized. Gene names and germline match the mouse. The read stops 1 residue short of the end of the CDR3; the missing end is completed from the germline J gene. The J gene is TRBJ1-4, the V gene TRBV12-2; 8 bases match TRBD1. This CDR3 region has 14 residues. The germline V gene encodes CDR1 SGHLS and CDR2 HYDKME. With 3 bases clipped from V and 7 bases from J, the junction kept 6 bases outside the gene matches. The CDR3 loop is CASSVRGPGERLFF. Incomplete CDR3 DNA: TGTGCCAGCTCTGTCAGGGGGCCGGGCGAAAGATTATTT.

With regard to this clone: The genes and germline here are from mouse. Read sequence stops 1 residue before the CDR3 end, and the germline J gene provides the missing end. J is TRBJ1-4 and V is TRBV26, with TRBD1 as a possible D gene (5 bases). This CDR3 has 13 amino acids. Germline loops: CDR1 KGHPV, CDR2 FQNQEV (reference sequence). V was trimmed by 3 bases and J by 5 bases, leaving 7 bases between them. The DNA read from the CDR3 is TGTGCCAGCAGTCTCACAGGAAACGAAAGATTATTT. Residues: CASSLTGNERLF. In full, the CDR3 reads CASSLTGNERLFF.

This clone has just a few counts. Mouse names are used for the genes. The read ends 1 residue before the CDR3 terminus; that terminus is restored from the germline J gene. J is TRBJ1-3 and V is TRBV29; tentatively, D is TRBD1 (5 bases). Germline V gene lookup returns CDR1 MSHET and CDR2 SYDVDS. The germline V and J ends were trimmed by 5 bases and 0 bases, with 8 bases remaining between them. CDR3 length equals 14 residues. The part of the CDR3 DNA that was read is TGTGCTAGCAGTCGACAGCATTCTGGAAATACGCTCTAT. Protein: CASSRQHSGNTLY. The CDR3 in full is CASSRQHSGNTLYF.

Notes on this clone: Gene names follow the mouse nomenclature. The sequence runs out 1 residue before the end of the CDR3; the remainder is reconstructed from the germline J gene. The V and J genes are TRBV4 and TRBJ1-1; D gene unclear. Trimming took 6 bases from V and 0 from J, leaving 11 bases between them. This CDR3 region has 14 residues. CDR1 and CDR2 from the germline V gene are LGHDT and YNNKQL (reference sequence). Partial CDR3 DNA: TGTGCCAGCAGTCCGGGCCCTGCAAACACAGAAGTCTTC. It is translated as CASSPGPANTEVF. The CDR3 in its entirety is CASSPGPANTEVFF.